The 20 T cell receptor beta chains given below trace back to one sample, sequenced in a study of T-cell reconstitution after alpha-beta-depleted transplantation in children. Unique molecular identifiers were incorporated into the prepared TCRbeta library. MiXCR was run by TCRdb on the PCR reads, yielding one entry per CDR3 protein. The repertoire holds over 300,000 distinct CDR3 sequences, with 10% as singletons. The sequencing here drew on PBMCs from the stem cell graft donor, taken from the stem cell graft. These receptors originate from a human donor who donated a stem cell graft to a child with acute lymphoblastic leukemia.

This chain uses TRBV6-2 or TRBV6-3 with TRBJ2-7, with TRBD2 identical over 7 bases. The CDR3 is 16 amino acids. CDR1 is MNHEY and CDR2 is SVGEGT in the germline V gene. V was clipped by 5 bases and J by 2 bases; unmatched bases: 12. DNA of the CDR3: TGTGCCAGCAGTCTCCCTCTAGCGGAGCAGGCCTACGAGCAGTACTTC. Translating it yields CASSLPLAEQAYEQYF.

This clonotype was counted only a few times. V usage is TRBV7-9 and J usage is TRBJ1-6; 9 bases match TRBD1. The CDR3 loop spans 16 amino acids. Per germline, CDR1 SEHNR and CDR2 FQNEAQ (reference sequence). The J segment lost 11 bases and the V segment lost 5 bases, leaving 13 bases of the junction unmatched. CDR3 DNA: TGTGCCAGCAGCCCGTCCGGGGACAGGGTCTTCCCACCCCTCCACTTT. Its protein product is CASSPSGDRVFPPLHF.

This clonotype was seen only a few times. The chain uses TRBV14 and TRBJ2-7, with 9 positions matching TRBD1. Trimming took 4 bases from V and 6 from J; bases not matched to a gene: 7. CDR1 and CDR2 (germline): SGHDN, FVKESK. The CDR3 runs to 14 residues. CDR3 sequence reads: CASSPGQGPLEQYF. CDR3 nucleotide sequence: TGTGCCAGCAGCCCGGGACAGGGTCCCCTCGAGCAGTACTTC.

This clonotype was seen more than once but under ten times. V is TRBV5-6 and J is TRBJ2-7; tentatively, D is TRBD2 (5 bases). The germline V gene encodes CDR1 SGHDT and CDR2 YYEEEE. The CDR3 runs 16 residues. The germline V and J ends were trimmed by 6 bases and 4 bases, with 23 bases remaining between them. The CDR3 spells CASTPMERRSPYEQYF. CDR3 DNA: TGTGCCAGCACGCCCATGGAGCGGCGCTCCCCGTACGAGCAGTACTTC.

The chain employs TRBV11-2 and TRBJ2-1, with D maybe TRBD2 (6 bases). The germline gives CDR1 SGHAT, CDR2 FQNNGV. V was pared by 5 bases and J by 0 bases, with 20 bases between. The CDR3 is made up of 18 amino acids. The CDR3 bases are TGTGCCAGCAGCCCCTCCGGGGGTAGCGCGAGCTCCTACAATGAGCAGTTCTTC. Amino acid sequence: CASSPSGGSASSYNEQFF.

This clonotype was seen a handful of times. The rearrangement links TRBV6-5 to TRBJ2-6; perhaps D is TRBD1 or TRBD2 (5 bases each). The CDR3 is 19 residues long. Germline V lookup: CDR1 MNHEY, CDR2 SVGAGI. V gave up 0 bases and J gave up 0 bases, with 15 bases separating them. The CDR3 sequence: CASSYSEPGTSSGANVLTF. The CDR3 DNA reads as TGTGCCAGCAGTTACTCGGAGCCAGGGACCTCCTCTGGGGCCAACGTCCTGACTTTC.

V and J are TRBV5-6 and TRBJ1-2; 7 positions agree with TRBD1. CDR3 length: 13 residues. V lost 4 bases, J lost 4 bases, and 4 bases stayed unmatched. Germline lookup yields CDR1 SGHDT and CDR2 YYEEEE. The CDR3 spells CASSARDSYGYTF. For the CDR3, the DNA is TGTGCCAGCAGCGCGCGGGACAGCTATGGCTACACCTTC.

This clonotype was detected many times. J is TRBJ2-1 and V is TRBV20-1; 7 nucleotides line up with TRBD2. The CDR3 is made up of 15 amino acids. Trimming cost V 6 bases and J 4 bases; bases outside gene matches: 12. CDR1 is DFQATT and CDR2 is SNEGSKA in the germline V gene (reference sequence). Written as DNA, the CDR3 is TGCAGTGCCAAATCTGGTAGCGGGCTTTACAATGAGCAGTTCTTC. Amino acids: CSAKSGSGLYNEQFF.

This clonotype was picked up many times. V and J are TRBV7-9 and TRBJ2-2, with 13 bases lining up with TRBD2. The junction had 6 bases not matched to a gene; V was cut back by 5 bases and J by 9 bases. This CDR3 region has 15 residues. In germline, CDR1 is SEHNR, CDR2 FQNEAQ (reference sequence). The CDR3 loop reads CASSKGTSGERELFF. CDR3 nucleotides: TGTGCCAGCAGCAAGGGGACTAGCGGGGAGCGGGAGCTGTTTTTT.

A few counts support this clonotype. The chain employs TRBV7-9 and TRBJ2-3, with TRBD2 identical over 8 bases. Germline V gene sequence: CDR1 SEHNR, CDR2 FQNEAQ (reference sequence). V was pared by 4 bases and J by 0 bases, with 3 bases of the junction left unmatched. The CDR3 consists of 15 residues. The CDR3 bases are TGTGCCAGCAGCTCGGCTAGCGGGAGCACAGATACGCAGTATTTT. Protein product: CASSSASGSTDTQYF.

The rearrangement links TRBV4-2 to TRBJ2-7; 14 nucleotides match TRBD2. V dropped 8 bases and J dropped 5; count of bases not matched to a gene: 2. Germline-derived CDR1 and CDR2 are LGHNA and YNFKEQ. The length of the CDR3 is 13 residues. For the CDR3, the DNA is TGTGCCAGCCGACTAGCGGGAGGGGACGAGCAGTACTTC. It codes for CASRLAGGDEQYF.

This clonotype was detected only a few times. This chain connects TRBV6-2 or TRBV6-3 to TRBJ2-1, with D unclear. There are 13 residues in the CDR3. The V gene lost 2 bases and the J gene lost 8 bases, with 10 bases spanning the gap. The germline gives CDR1 MNHEY, CDR2 SVGEGT. The CDR3 bases are TGTGCCAGCAGTTACACGGCTACCGATGAGCAGTTCTTC. It specifies CASSYTATDEQFF.

The chain has TRBV5-1 and TRBJ2-3; D gene ambiguous. Between the trimmed V and J ends, which lost 4 bases and 2 bases, there was a span of 20 bases. The CDR3 sequence is 17 residues long. Germline V CDR1 and CDR2: SGHRS, YFSETQ. The CDR3 bases are TGCGCCAGCAGCCCCCGACGTGTTGGGCAGTACACAGATACGCAGTATTTT. It is translated as CASSPRRVGQYTDTQYF.

This chain uses TRBV7-9 with TRBJ2-7; 8 bases map to TRBD2. Looked up from germline, CDR1 is SEHNR and CDR2 is FQNEAQ (reference sequence). V trimming: 4 bases; J trimming: 6 bases; junction bases outside the gene matches: 14. The CDR3 is 16 residues long. CDR3 sequence reads: CASSSPGLVVSGEQYF. CDR3 nucleotides: TGTGCCAGCAGCTCACCGGGACTAGTCGTCTCTGGCGAGCAGTACTTC.

This clonotype was seen a handful of times. The V gene is TRBV20-1, the J gene TRBJ2-1; 7 nucleotides align to TRBD2. In germline, CDR1 is DFQATT, CDR2 SNEGSKA (reference sequence). The CDR3 contains 16 residues. V lost 4 bases and J lost 2; bases outside the gene matches: 11. The CDR3 here is CSAIDGTRGAYNEQFF. The CDR3 DNA reads TGCAGTGCTATCGACGGGACTCGGGGGGCCTACAATGAGCAGTTCTTC.

This clonotype came up many times. This chain uses TRBV7-2 with TRBJ1-2, with D possibly being TRBD1 (6 bases). With 1 base removed from V and 7 bases from J, the gap between germline ends came to 22 bases. The CDR3 extends over 17 amino acids. Germline CDR1 SGHTA, CDR2 FQGNSA. CDR3 amino acids: CASSLGGGQGPRIGYTF. Here the CDR3 DNA reads TGTGCCAGCAGCTTAGGGGGGGGGCAGGGCCCGCGTATTGGCTACACCTTC.

V is TRBV4-1 and J is TRBJ2-7; D ambiguous. Per the germline V gene, CDR1 is MGHRA and CDR2 is YSYEKL. V was shortened by 0 bases and J by 1 base, with 7 bases between the two germline ends. The CDR3 contains 14 residues. This CDR3 is CASSQERGSYEQYF. The CDR3 DNA sequence: TGCGCCAGCAGCCAAGAGAGAGGATCCTACGAGCAGTACTTC.

In this sample, this clonotype turned up a few times. The gene calls are TRBV25-1 and TRBJ2-1; 11 nucleotides line up with TRBD2. V shed 6 bases and J 4 bases; nucleotides not matched to a gene: 26. The CDR3 loop spans 22 amino acids. Germline CDR1 reads MGHDK; CDR2 reads SYGVNS. The CDR3 sequence: CASSIPFGTSGPEAIFYNEQFF. The CDR3 region has the DNA TGTGCCAGCAGCATTCCGTTCGGGACTAGCGGCCCGGAGGCTATCTTTTACAATGAGCAGTTCTTC. Based on the CDR3 plus reference TRBV25-1 and TRBJ2-1, the full variable domain is EADIYQTPRYLVIGTGKKITLECSQTMGHDKMYWYQQDPGMELHLIHYSYGVNSTEKGDLSSESTVSRIRTEHFPLTLESARPSHTSQYLCASSIPFGTSGPEAIFYNEQFFGPGTRLTVL.

This sequence joins TRBV12-3 or TRBV12-4 and TRBJ2-2, with 11 bases identical to TRBD1. Unmatched junction bases numbered 2, after V lost 6 bases and J lost 5 bases. The CDR3 has 14 residues. CDR3 sequence reads: CASRRDRGTGELFF. In nucleotides, the CDR3 is TGTGCCAGCAGACGGGACAGGGGGACCGGGGAGCTGTTTTTT.

This clonotype has a handful of counts. The CDR3 region is CASRVSPGANVLTF. CDR3 DNA sequence: TGTGCCAGCAGAGTATCCCCCGGGGCCAACGTCCTGACTTTC. This chain joins TRBV28 and TRBJ2-6, with D unclear. Germline V gene lookup returns CDR1 MDHEN and CDR2 SYDVKM. Trimming left V 6 bases short and J 4 bases short, with 10 bases between. The CDR3 is 14 residues long.